Shown below are 23 T cell receptor beta chains from a single sample sequenced in a study of graft-versus-host responses after intestinal transplantation. The table came from immunoSEQ multiplex PCR; TCRdb's copy has only in-frame clones and leaves some out. The sample records tens of thousands of clones, almost 95% being singletons. Their cognate antigens are unknown. The sequenced sample was unstimulated CD4+ T cells sorted from spleen or lymph node cells, obtained before transplant. Receptors originate from a human donor who was the organ donor for an intestinal transplant.

The rearrangement links TRBV19 to TRBJ1-5; D gene unclear. The germline gives CDR1 LNHDA, CDR2 SQIVND (reference sequence). With 7 bases removed from V and 0 bases from J, the gap between germline ends came to 13 bases. The CDR3 contains 15 residues. The CDR3 is CASTGGQSSNQPQHF. In DNA form, the CDR3 reads TGTGCCAGTACTGGAGGGCAGAGTAGCAATCAGCCCCAGCATTTT.

This chain joins TRBV6-5 and TRBJ1-5, with TRBD1 as a possible D gene (5 bases). In germline, CDR1 is MNHEY, CDR2 SVGAGI. Deletions cut 0 bases from V and 6 bases from J, with 6 bases between. The CDR3 is 13 amino acids. DNA for the CDR3: TGTGCCAGCAGTTACTCGAGGGGTCAGCCCCAGCATTTT. Its protein product is CASSYSRGQPQHF.

This chain links TRBV6-5 with TRBJ2-2; TRBD1 is a possible D gene (5 bases). Germline CDR1 MNHEY, CDR2 SVGAGI. This CDR3 region has 15 residues. With 2 bases removed from V and 7 bases from J, the gap between germline ends came to 14 bases. CDR3 sequence: CASSYVGAHHGELFF. As DNA, the CDR3 is TGTGCCAGCAGTTACGTAGGGGCTCATCACGGGGAGCTGTTTTTT.

The genes are TRBV30 and TRBJ1-4; TRBD1 matches 8 bases. The length of the CDR3 is 15 residues. The germline gives CDR1 GTSNPN, CDR2 SVGIG (reference sequence). V gave up 3 bases and J gave up 8 bases; unmatched junction bases: 11. The CDR3 nucleotides are TGTGCCTGGAGCCTAGGCCAGGGGGCTCGCGAAAAACTGTTTTTT. Amino acids: CAWSLGQGAREKLFF.

V and J are TRBV6-4 and TRBJ1-1; 7 nucleotides line up with TRBD1. The junction had 13 bases not matched to a gene; V was cut back by 4 bases and J by 2 bases. The germline V gene encodes CDR1 MRHNA and CDR2 SNTAGT. The CDR3 loop spans 17 amino acids. The chain's CDR3 is CASSGRDRDGENTEAFF. The CDR3 DNA is TGTGCCAGCAGTGGCCGAGACAGGGATGGAGAAAACACTGAAGCTTTCTTT.

The chain carries TRBV27 and TRBJ1-5; D unresolved. The germline V gene has CDR1 MNHEY and CDR2 SMNVEV (reference sequence). The CDR3 is made up of 16 amino acids. V was clipped by 2 bases and J by 0 bases, with 11 bases between them. CDR3 bases: TGTGCCAGCAGTTTAAAACAACCTAATAGCAATCAGCCCCAGCATTTT. Translated: CASSLKQPNSNQPQHF.

The rearrangement joins TRBV11-3 to TRBJ2-2; D is perhaps TRBD1 (5 bases). Germline CDR1 reads SGHNT; CDR2 reads YENEEA. CDR3 length: 16 residues. Trimming removed 0 bases from V and 6 bases from J, with 14 bases in between. In DNA, the CDR3 is TGTGCCAGCAGCTTAGATAAGGGGATAATAGCCGGGGAGCTGTTTTTT. Its protein product is CASSLDKGIIAGELFF.

This chain connects TRBV4-2 to TRBJ1-3, with D possibly being TRBD1 (5 bases). Germline CDR1 and CDR2: LGHNA and YNFKEQ. V was clipped by 3 bases and J by 0 bases, with 9 bases between them. This CDR3 comprises 15 residues. The CDR3 sequence is CASSHGTYSGNTIYF. In DNA, the CDR3 is TGTGCCAGCAGCCACGGGACTTACTCTGGAAACACCATATATTTT.

This chain connects TRBV4-3 to TRBJ2-2; 12 bases agree with TRBD2. J lost 3 bases, V lost 1 base, and 0 bases had no gene match. Germline CDR1 is LGHNA and CDR2 is YSLEER. This CDR3 region has 16 residues. This CDR3 is CASSQGLAGDTGELFF. CDR3 DNA: TGCGCCAGCAGCCAAGGACTAGCGGGGGACACCGGGGAGCTGTTTTTT.

This chain uses TRBV6-6 with TRBJ2-7, with 9 positions matching TRBD2. With 7 bases clipped from V and 3 bases from J, the junction kept 13 bases outside the gene matches. CDR3 size: 16 residues. The V gene's germline CDR1 is MNHNY and CDR2 SVGAGI (reference sequence). CDR3 protein: CASTFPRASGDYEQYF. CDR3 coding DNA: TGTGCCAGCACTTTCCCCCGGGCTAGCGGGGACTACGAGCAGTACTTC.

This chain links TRBV10-3 with TRBJ2-7, with D unclear. The CDR3 runs to 12 residues. V lost 2 bases to trimming and J lost 3 bases, with 5 bases between them. CDR1 and CDR2 (germline): ENHRY, SYGVKD. CDR3 sequence (DNA): TGTGCCATCAGTGAGACAAACTACGAGCAGTACTTC. Protein: CAISETNYEQYF.

The chain recombines TRBV7-8 with TRBJ2-7; TRBD2 matches at 8 bases. Germline V lookup: CDR1 SGHVS, CDR2 FQNEAQ. Losses at the gene ends were 1 base for V and 0 bases for J; bases not matched to a gene: 11. The CDR3 contains 18 residues. CDR3 nucleotide sequence: TGTGCCAGCAGCTTAGAACGGGGGGGGAGAACAAGCTCCTACGAGCAGTACTTC. It specifies CASSLERGGRTSSYEQYF.

The rearrangement joins TRBV6-5 to TRBJ1-2; D is unresolved. Trimming pared 6 bases from V and 0 bases from J, leaving 5 bases between. This CDR3 comprises 12 residues. The germline V gene has CDR1 MNHEY and CDR2 SVGAGI. In DNA form, the CDR3 reads TGTGCCAGCAGGGGAGCTAACTATGGCTACACCTTC. Translating gives CASRGANYGYTF.

J is TRBJ2-3 and V is TRBV6-5, with D hard to call. Trimming removed 1 base from V and 2 bases from J, with 13 bases in between. The CDR3 consists of 16 residues. In germline, CDR1 is MNHEY, CDR2 SVGAGI. The CDR3 nucleotides read TGTGCCAGCAGTTACTTAAGAGCGAGGCCCACAGATACGCAGTATTTT. Protein: CASSYLRARPTDTQYF.

The rearrangement uses TRBV27 and TRBJ1-2, with 7 bases lining up with TRBD1. The CDR3 length is 16 residues. In germline, CDR1 is MNHEY, CDR2 SMNVEV (reference sequence). J gave up 4 bases and V 2 bases, and 10 bases lay outside the gene matches. The CDR3 loop reads CASSLVGGGWTYGYTF. Here the CDR3 DNA reads TGTGCCAGCAGTTTAGTAGGGGGCGGATGGACCTATGGCTACACCTTC.

V is TRBV29-1 and J is TRBJ1-6; D uncertain. The V gene lost 6 bases and the J gene lost 0 bases, with 6 bases spanning the gap. The CDR3 extends over 13 amino acids. Germline V gives CDR1 SQVTM, CDR2 ANQGSEA. CDR3 amino acids: CSVSSSYNSPLHF. The CDR3 bases are TGCAGCGTGTCGAGCTCCTATAATTCACCCCTCCACTTT.

The chain recombines TRBV11-2 with TRBJ2-1; 13 bases line up with TRBD2. The CDR3 is made up of 17 amino acids. Germline V gene lookup returns CDR1 SGHAT and CDR2 FQNNGV. J gave up 7 bases and V 0 bases, and 6 bases lay outside the gene matches. This CDR3 is CASSLDAGLAGRNEQFF. Here the CDR3 DNA reads TGTGCCAGCAGCTTAGATGCGGGACTAGCGGGGAGGAATGAGCAGTTCTTC.

This clone showed up just once. The J gene is TRBJ2-2, the V gene TRBV7-3, with D possibly being TRBD2 (6 bases). Trimming removed 5 bases from V and 6 bases from J, with 19 bases in between. The CDR3 sequence is 16 residues long. CDR1 is SGHTA, CDR2 FQGTGA, per germline. The chain's CDR3 is CASSPLGRTKAGELFF. DNA of the CDR3: TGTGCCAGCAGCCCTTTGGGACGGACTAAGGCCGGGGAGCTGTTTTTT.

This clone showed up just once. This chain connects TRBV7-3 to TRBJ2-5; TRBD1 matches at 7 bases. V lost 1 base, J lost 5 bases, and 1 base stayed unmatched. From germline, CDR1 is SGHTA and CDR2 FQGTGA. There are 13 residues in the CDR3. CDR3 coding DNA: TGTGCCAGCAGCTTAAACAGGGGTGAGACCCAGTACTTC. Residues: CASSLNRGETQYF. The full variable domain, its missing parts supplied by reference TRBV7-3 and TRBJ2-5, is GAGVSQTPSNKVTEKGKYVELRCDPISGHTALYWYRQSLGQGPEFLIYFQGTGAADDSGLPNDRFFAVRPEGSVSTLKIQRTERGDSAVYLCASSLNRGETQYFGPGTRLLVL.

This CDR3 reads CASSDGLAGLRVETQYF. CDR3 sequence (DNA): TGTGCCAGCAGTGATGGGTTAGCGGGGCTGCGGGTAGAGACCCAGTACTTC. This rearrangement joins TRBV2 to TRBJ2-5; 8 bases agree with TRBD2. V trimming: 3 bases; J trimming: 4 bases; junction bases outside the gene matches: 13. This CDR3 spans 17 amino acids. CDR1 is SNHLY and CDR2 is FYNNEI in the germline V gene.

This chain joins TRBV7-8 and TRBJ2-7; 8 positions agree with TRBD2. The CDR3 runs to 17 residues. Germline lookup yields CDR1 SGHVS and CDR2 FQNEAQ. V trimming: 3 bases; J trimming: 4 bases; junction bases outside the gene matches: 14. CDR3 sequence: CASSFTPRGGGRYEQYF. In DNA form, the CDR3 reads TGTGCCAGCAGCTTTACCCCTCGGGGCGGGGGGCGGTACGAGCAGTACTTC.

This chain uses TRBV6-1 with TRBJ2-7; D remains unclear. The V end was cut by 11 bases, the J end by 1 base, with 6 bases between. Germline V gene sequence: CDR1 MNHNS, CDR2 SASEGT. The CDR3 has 10 residues. CDR3 nucleotides: TGTGCCGGCAAATCCTACGAGCAGTACTTC. It translates to CAGKSYEQYF.

The chain employs TRBV21-1 and TRBJ2-6; the table calls TRBD1, which could not be checked here. TRBV21-1 is given as a pseudogene. The CDR3 spans 18 residues. CDR3 loop: CASSKVGTEISGANVLTF. CDR3 coding DNA: TGTGCCAGCAGCAAAGTAGGGACAGAGATCTCTGGGGCCAACGTCCTGACTTTC.